Listed below are T cell receptor beta chains from one sample, sequenced in a study of blood T cells in healthy people across ages. TCRdb re-called the 5' RACE reads with MiXCR, one entry per CDR3 protein. The repertoire holds about 1.8 million distinct CDR3 sequences, around half seen once, with about 2.1% in the top ten. Specimen: blood. The receptors come from a woman between 40 and 55 years old in good health. Both conserved end residues are part of each CDR3. D genes are given only for firm matches. Clone size is stated in some rows and not others, as once, few, many or a class when expanded.

v_gene	j_gene	d_gene	abundance	CDR3aa	CDR3nt
TRBV28	TRBJ2-7	-	-	CATNGQGSFYEQYF	TGTGCCACAAACGGGCAGGGGTCTTTTTACGAGCAGTACTTC
TRBV7-2	TRBJ2-4	-	few	CASSFEGWDIQYF	TGTGCCAGCAGCTTTGAAGGCTGGGACATTCAGTACTTC
TRBV6-2/TRBV6-3	TRBJ2-3	-	-	CASSTTIDTQYF	TGTGCCAGCAGTACTACGATAGATACGCAGTATTTT
TRBV10-2	TRBJ1-6	-	-	CAGKTAEYNSPLHF	TGCGCCGGAAAGACAGCTGAATATAATTCACCCCTCCACTTT
TRBV3-1	TRBJ2-5	-	-	CASSQDKGRVLETQYF	TGTGCCAGCAGCCAAGATAAAGGCAGGGTGTTAGAGACCCAGTACTTC
TRBV4-2	TRBJ2-5	-	few	CASSQDGQREETQYF	TGTGCCAGCAGCCAAGATGGTCAGAGGGAAGAGACCCAGTACTTC
TRBV29-1	TRBJ2-5	-	-	CSAAPGAAGETQYF	TGCAGCGCCGCTCCGGGGGCCGCTGGCGAGACCCAGTACTTC
TRBV15	TRBJ1-4	-	-	CATSPGKISTNEELFF	TGTGCCACCAGCCCAGGAAAGATCTCAACTAATGAAGAACTGTTTTTT
TRBV27	TRBJ2-3	-	-	CASRLLGDTDTQYF	TGTGCCAGCAGGTTATTGGGAGACACAGATACGCAGTATTTT
TRBV6-2/TRBV6-3	TRBJ1-2	-	few	CASSYSAGGGYGYTF	TGTGCCAGCAGTTACTCGGCAGGAGGCGGCTATGGCTACACCTTC
TRBV11-2	TRBJ2-1	-	-	CASSLEFSVDEQFF	TGTGCCAGCAGCTTAGAGTTTAGCGTCGATGAGCAGTTCTTC
TRBV11-2	TRBJ1-5	-	-	CASSGRRGSFNQPQHF	TGTGCCAGCAGCGGTAGGCGTGGGTCTTTCAATCAGCCCCAGCATTTT
TRBV15	TRBJ1-5	TRBD1	-	CATSGGQGLNQPQHF	TGTGCCACCAGCGGAGGACAGGGCCTCAATCAGCCCCAGCATTTT
TRBV7-2	TRBJ2-4	-	once	CASSLPELGVQYF	TGTGCCAGCAGCCTCCCCGAGTTAGGGGTGCAGTACTTC
TRBV4-3	TRBJ1-2	TRBD1	-	CASSQTTTGRIYGYTF	TGCGCCAGCAGCCAGACCACGACAGGGCGCATCTATGGCTACACCTTC
TRBV28	TRBJ2-5	-	-	CASSYTQIETQYF	TGTGCCAGCAGTTACACCCAAATCGAGACCCAGTACTTC
TRBV5-1	TRBJ2-1	-	-	CASSRTGTGSGEQFF	TGCGCCAGCAGCAGAACAGGGACTGGGAGCGGTGAGCAGTTCTTC
TRBV9	TRBJ2-3	TRBD2	-	CASSVNVAGVSTDTQYF	TGTGCCAGCAGCGTAAATGTAGCGGGGGTTAGCACAGATACGCAGTATTTT
TRBV7-9	TRBJ2-1	-	-	CASSLANVEQFF	TGTGCCAGCAGCTTAGCTAACGTTGAGCAGTTCTTC
TRBV24-1	TRBJ2-1	TRBD1	few	CATRGTGGNNEQFF	TGTGCCACCAGAGGAACAGGGGGCAACAATGAGCAGTTCTTC
TRBV12-3/TRBV12-4	TRBJ2-7	-	once	CASSLPIQGKQYF	TGTGCCAGCAGTTTACCCATCCAGGGCAAGCAGTACTTC
TRBV10-3	TRBJ1-1	TRBD1	-	CAISPRQGNTEAFF	TGTGCCATCAGCCCCCGACAGGGGAACACTGAAGCTTTCTTT
TRBV4-3	TRBJ1-2	-	-	CASSQDWITYGYTF	TGCGCCAGCAGCCAAGATTGGATAACTTATGGCTACACCTTC
TRBV20-1	TRBJ2-1	-	few	CSASGQEGPNEQFF	TGCAGTGCTAGTGGACAGGAGGGACCCAATGAGCAGTTCTTC
TRBV7-2	TRBJ1-6	-	few	CASSSPRGGNSPLHF	TGTGCCAGCAGCTCCCCCCGGGGAGGCAATTCACCCCTCCACTTT
TRBV7-2	TRBJ1-4	-	-	CASSLGVDEKLFF	TGTGCCAGCAGCTTAGGTGTTGATGAAAAACTGTTTTTT
TRBV21-1	TRBJ1-5	-	-	CASSHRRYDQPQHF	TGTGCCAGCTCTCACAGGCGGTACGATCAGCCCCAGCATTTT
TRBV13	TRBJ2-7	TRBD1	-	CANSLKPGQGHYEQYF	TGTGCCAACAGCCTAAAACCGGGACAGGGCCACTACGAGCAGTACTTC
TRBV4-3	TRBJ2-5	-	-	CASSQVQGFMETQYF	TGCGCCAGCAGCCAAGTTCAGGGATTTATGGAGACCCAGTACTTC
TRBV2	TRBJ2-5	-	once	CASSTLAALSETQYF	TGTGCCAGCAGCACCCTAGCAGCCCTATCGGAGACCCAGTACTTC
TRBV13	TRBJ2-7	-	-	CASTGRGSSYEQYF	TGTGCCAGCACGGGACGGGGAAGCTCCTACGAGCAGTACTTC
TRBV6-5	TRBJ2-3	-	-	CASRYGSEGTDTQYF	TGTGCCAGCCGGTACGGGTCGGAAGGCACAGATACGCAGTATTTT
TRBV4-2	TRBJ1-4	-	few	CASSQDGAGINEKLFF	TGTGCCAGCAGCCAAGATGGGGCAGGGATTAATGAAAAACTGTTTTTT
TRBV20-1	TRBJ2-7	TRBD2	-	CSARGSGGVYSEQYF	TGCAGTGCTAGAGGTAGCGGGGGGGTTTATAGTGAGCAGTACTTC
TRBV29-1	TRBJ2-3	TRBD1	-	CSVVDRTDTQYF	TGCAGCGTTGTGGACAGGACAGATACGCAGTATTTT
TRBV20-1	TRBJ1-2	-	-	CSAIDRGTLGYTF	TGCAGTGCCATAGACAGAGGGACTTTGGGCTACACCTTC
TRBV7-2	TRBJ1-4	-	few	CASSLNQVSTNEKLFF	TGTGCCAGCAGCTTAAACCAGGTTTCAACTAATGAAAAACTGTTTTTT
TRBV7-2	TRBJ1-2	-	few	CASSLTPRAGAGYTF	TGTGCCAGCAGCTTAACCCCTCGGGCGGGGGCCGGCTACACCTTC
TRBV25-1	TRBJ2-5	-	once	CASMGDEQETQYF	TGTGCCAGCATGGGGGACGAACAAGAGACCCAGTACTTC
TRBV6-5	TRBJ2-1	-	-	CASNNDYNEQFF	TGTGCCAGCAATAATGATTACAATGAGCAGTTCTTC
TRBV7-2	TRBJ2-3	-	few	CASSPSGTMSDTQYF	TGTGCCAGCAGCCCCTCCGGGACGATGTCAGATACGCAGTATTTT